Below are 6 T cell receptor beta chains sequenced from a single sample in a study of low-dose radiotherapy and immunotherapy resistance in tumors. With TRAV- and TRBV-specific primers, first-strand cDNA was made, covering the alpha and beta chains. With a V-primer adapter and a constant-region primer, TCRs were amplified for about 22 PCR cycles. A single record per CDR3 protein comes from TCRdb applying MiXCR to the reads. The data contain 15,000 to 20,000 distinct CDR3 sequences, 70% of them singletons. The receptors come from a human donor with advanced metastatic prostate, ovarian, gallbladder or colorectal cancer (not recorded which). This table probably holds off-target reads from a library built for another chain.

This chain links TRBV6-6 with TRBJ2-5, with 7 bases aligning to TRBD1. The V segment lost 6 bases and the J segment 5 bases; nucleotides outside the gene matches: 6. CDR3 length equals 13 residues. Germline CDR1 MNHNY, CDR2 SVGAGI (reference sequence). CDR3 coding DNA: TGTGCCAGCAGGAGACAGGGATGGGAGACCCAGTACTTC. Its protein is CASRRQGWETQYF.

The V and J genes are TRBV6-2 or TRBV6-3 and TRBJ1-1; TRBD1 might be the D (6 bases). CDR3 length equals 15 residues. Germline CDR1 is MNHEY and CDR2 is SVGEGT. The V and J ends lost 6 bases and 4 bases respectively, with 18 bases between them. CDR3 region: CASRPLGAGSTEAFF. The CDR3 DNA follows: TGTGCCAGCAGACCTCTGGGGGCGGGGAGCACTGAAGCTTTCTTT.

The table lists this clonotype with a few counts. The chain is built from TRBV15 and TRBJ2-1; TRBD2 matches 10 bases. Looked up from germline, CDR1 is LNHNV and CDR2 is YYDKDF (reference sequence). After removal of 0 bases from V and 6 bases from J, the junction contained 5 bases not matched to a gene. The CDR3 extends over 16 amino acids. CDR3 DNA: TGTGCCACCAGCAGAGACCAGCGGGAGGGCCGCAATGAGCAGTTCTTC. Translated: CATSRDQREGRNEQFF.

V is TRBV9 and J is TRBJ2-2; D ambiguous. The CDR3 extends over 15 amino acids. V was cut by 0 bases and J by 4 bases, with 10 bases left in between. Germline-derived CDR1 and CDR2 are SGDLS and YYNGEE. CDR3 bases: TGTGCCAGCAGCGTAGTACCGGGCGTCACCGGGGAGCTGTTTTTT. It codes for CASSVVPGVTGELFF.

The chain joins TRBV7-2 to TRBJ2-3; TRBD2 agrees at 8 bases. CDR1 and CDR2 from the germline V gene are SGHTA and FQGNSA. Trimming at V came to 4 bases and at J to 4 bases, leaving 7 bases not matched to a gene. This CDR3 is 15 amino acids long. DNA for the CDR3: TGTGCCAGCAGCTCGAGCCGACTAGCGTCAGATACGCAGTATTTT. This translates into CASSSSRLASDTQYF.

V gene TRBV4-2 combines with J gene TRBJ2-1, with D perhaps matching TRBD1 or TRBD2 (5 bases each). Between the trimmed V and J ends, which lost 4 bases and 5 bases, there was a span of 15 bases. This CDR3 has 15 residues. The germline CDR1 and CDR2 sequences are LGHNA and YNFKEQ. CDR3 in amino acids: CASSPKRDGNNEQFF. CDR3 DNA: TGTGCCAGCAGCCCGAAACGGGACGGGAACAATGAGCAGTTCTTC.